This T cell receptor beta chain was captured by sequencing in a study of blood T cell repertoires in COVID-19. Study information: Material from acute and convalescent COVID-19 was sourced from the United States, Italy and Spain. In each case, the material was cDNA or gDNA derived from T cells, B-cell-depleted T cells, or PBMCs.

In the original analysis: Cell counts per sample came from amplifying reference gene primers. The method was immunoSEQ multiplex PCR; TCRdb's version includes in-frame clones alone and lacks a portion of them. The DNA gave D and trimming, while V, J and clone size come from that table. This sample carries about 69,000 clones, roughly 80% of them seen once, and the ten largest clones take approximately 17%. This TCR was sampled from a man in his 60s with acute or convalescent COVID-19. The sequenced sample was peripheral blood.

The CDR3 DNA sequence: TGTGCCAGCAGGAGGACAGGAGCCTCAGAGCAGTACTTC. This codes for CASRRTGASEQYF. V gene TRBV6-5 combines with J gene TRBJ2-7, with 7 bases fitting TRBD1. J lost 7 bases, V lost 6 bases, and 9 bases had no gene match. The CDR3 is 13 residues long. Germline lookup yields CDR1 MNHEY and CDR2 SVGAGI.